The T cell receptor (beta chain) described here comes from a study of shared clonotypes between healthy human individuals. Naive CD8 cells, CD45RO-negative and positively selected for CCR7, excluded terminally differentiated effector memory CD45RA+ cells. The ends lost 6 bases at V and 6 bases at J; junction bases unmatched: 5. The germline V gene encodes CDR1 MNHEY and CDR2 SMNVEV (reference sequence). This CDR3 has 12 residues. This clone was observed a single time. Additional DNA sequences in this sample encode the identical CDR3. Measured with immunoSEQ multiplex PCR; TCRdb has only the in-frame clones, and not every one. Among millions of clones listed, about 95% were seen once.

Sequencing was done on a sample of naive CD8+ T cells sorted from blood. The chain joins TRBV27 to TRBJ2-7; 7 bases fit TRBD1. This receptor was obtained from a man between 18 and 35 years old in good health. The CDR3 region is CASSSTGREQYF. DNA for the CDR3: TGTGCCAGCAGCTCGACAGGGCGCGAGCAGTACTTC.